This TCR beta chain stems from a study of T cells in Graves' hyperthyroidism and ophthalmopathy. General observations from the study: For ophthalmopathy, model prediction preceded onset by a median roughly 6.2 months.

Trimming stripped 5 bases from V and 2 bases from J, with 8 bases between. Per the germline V gene, CDR1 is SEHNR and CDR2 is FQNEAQ (reference sequence). The CDR3 consists of 13 residues. The CDR3 regions of TCR beta were amplified from RNA transcripts. The TCR CDR3 was amplified in a first-round RT-PCR using the HTBI primer set. MiXCR, applied by TCRdb to the multiplex PCR reads, yields one record per CDR3 protein. The table records a few hundred thousand distinct CDR3 sequences, just over 45% of them present only once. This clonotype came up a few times. No antigen is known for it. This receptor was taken from a woman aged 18-29 years with Graves' hyperthyroidism. Sequenced: peripheral blood or thyroid tissue (not recorded which). V gene TRBV7-9 combines with J gene TRBJ2-3; no clear D gene. The CDR3 DNA reads TGTGCCAGCAGCCCCGACTTCACAGATACGCAGTATTTT. Protein product: CASSPDFTDTQYF. Using reference TRBV7-9 and TRBJ2-3 for the parts outside the CDR3, the full variable domain is DTGVSQNPRHKITKRGQNVTFRCDPISEHNRLYWYRQTLGQGPEFLTYFQNEAQLEKSRLLSDRFSAERPKGSFSTLEIQRTEQGDSAMYLCASSPDFTDTQYFGPGTRLTVL.